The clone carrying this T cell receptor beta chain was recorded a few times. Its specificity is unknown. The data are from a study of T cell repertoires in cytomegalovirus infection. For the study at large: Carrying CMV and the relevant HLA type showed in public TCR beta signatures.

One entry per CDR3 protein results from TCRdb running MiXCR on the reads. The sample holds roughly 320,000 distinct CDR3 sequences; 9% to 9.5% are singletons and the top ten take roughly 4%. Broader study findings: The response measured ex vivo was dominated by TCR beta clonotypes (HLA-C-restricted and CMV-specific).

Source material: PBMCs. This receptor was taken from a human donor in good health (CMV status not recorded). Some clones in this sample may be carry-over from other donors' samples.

The CDR3 region is CASSHGLAGPDTQYF. The DNA for the CDR3 is TGTGCCAGCAGCCATGGACTAGCGGGACCAGATACGCAGTATTTT. J is TRBJ2-3 and V is TRBV7-9; 12 bases line up with TRBD2. V dropped 5 bases and J dropped 4; count of bases not matched to a gene: 4. The CDR3 runs 15 residues. Per the germline V gene, CDR1 is SEHNR and CDR2 is FQNEAQ (reference sequence).